This is a list of T cell receptor beta chains from one sample in a study of follicular helper T cells after annual influenza vaccination. TCRdb's table, derived via immunoSEQ multiplex PCR, lists solely in-frame clones and lacks some. Here the sample spans about 9,600 clones, approximately 83% being singletons. Specimen: CXCR5- memory CD4+ T cells sorted from blood, collected 7 days after influenza vaccination. These receptors all stem from an adult who received the influenza vaccine. Each CDR3 is given with its conserved first and last residue. A D gene is named only where the DNA matches it firmly. Clone size is not always given. Where it is, it says once, few, many or a class for expanded clones.

v_gene: TRBV5-8; d_gene: TRBD1; abundance: few; j_gene: TRBJ1-5; CDR3nt: TGTGCCAGCAGGATAGCGGGACAGGGCTTTCAGCCCCAGCATTTT; CDR3aa: CASRIAGQGFQPQHF
v_gene: TRBV19; d_gene: TRBD2; abundance: .; j_gene: TRBJ2-1; CDR3nt: TGTGCCAGTAGACCTAAACTAGCGGGGGTGGGGAATGAGCAGTTCTTC; CDR3aa: CASRPKLAGVGNEQFF
v_gene: TRBV11-2; d_gene: .; abundance: .; j_gene: TRBJ2-7; CDR3nt: TGTGCCAGCAGCCAAAGCGGCGGGTACGAGCAGTACTTC; CDR3aa: CASSQSGGYEQYF
v_gene: TRBV2; d_gene: TRBD1; abundance: .; j_gene: TRBJ1-1; CDR3nt: TGTGCCAGCAGTGGGCAGGGGGTAGAGACTGAAGCTTTCTTT; CDR3aa: CASSGQGVETEAFF
v_gene: TRBV4-3; d_gene: .; abundance: .; j_gene: TRBJ1-2; CDR3nt: TGCGCCAGCAGCCAAGATGAGGGCCCTGGCTATGGCTACACCTTC; CDR3aa: CASSQDEGPGYGYTF
v_gene: TRBV6-6; d_gene: .; abundance: .; j_gene: TRBJ1-1; CDR3nt: TGTGCCAGCGTCAGGGGCTCTGAAGCTTTCTTT; CDR3aa: CASVRGSEAFF
v_gene: TRBV30; d_gene: .; abundance: once; j_gene: TRBJ2-7; CDR3nt: TGTGCCTGGAGCCCAGGCGGGGCCGGGTCCTACGAGCAGTACTTC; CDR3aa: CAWSPGGAGSYEQYF
v_gene: TRBV5-1; d_gene: .; abundance: .; j_gene: TRBJ2-3; CDR3nt: TGCGCCAGCAGCTTGAGAGGGGCAGAAAGCACAGATACGCAGTATTTT; CDR3aa: CASSLRGAESTDTQYF
v_gene: TRBV6-1; d_gene: TRBD1; abundance: .; j_gene: TRBJ1-2; CDR3nt: TGTGCCAGCAGATCGGGACAGGGAGACTATGGCTACACCTTC; CDR3aa: CASRSGQGDYGYTF
v_gene: TRBV5-5; d_gene: TRBD1; abundance: .; j_gene: TRBJ2-5; CDR3nt: TGTGCCAGCAGTCCACATCCAGGGGGCCGCCAAGAGACCCAGTACTTC; CDR3aa: CASSPHPGGRQETQYF
v_gene: TRBV5-1; d_gene: .; abundance: .; j_gene: TRBJ1-1; CDR3nt: TGCGCCAGCAGCTTGAAAGGAAACACTGAAGCTTTCTTT; CDR3aa: CASSLKGNTEAFF
v_gene: TRBV13; d_gene: .; abundance: .; j_gene: TRBJ1-2; CDR3nt: TGTGCCAGCAGCGCGCGACCCGATGGCTACACCTTC; CDR3aa: CASSARPDGYTF
v_gene: TRBV27; d_gene: .; abundance: .; j_gene: TRBJ1-5; CDR3nt: TGTGCCAGCAGTTTATTTAGGGGGAGCAATCAGCCCCAGCATTTT; CDR3aa: CASSLFRGSNQPQHF
v_gene: TRBV28; d_gene: .; abundance: .; j_gene: TRBJ2-2; CDR3nt: TGTGCCAGCAGCAGGACACAGGGATCGGACACCGGGGAGCTGTTTTTT; CDR3aa: CASSRTQGSDTGELFF
v_gene: TRBV6-5; d_gene: .; abundance: .; j_gene: TRBJ1-5; CDR3nt: TGTGCCAGCAGTCCTAACCACCCGCCCCAGCATTTT; CDR3aa: CASSPNHPPQHF
v_gene: TRBV11-2; d_gene: .; abundance: .; j_gene: TRBJ2-1; CDR3nt: TGTGCCAGCCATTTGCTGAGCTCCTACAATGAGCAGTTCTTC; CDR3aa: CASHLLSSYNEQFF
v_gene: TRBV6-1; d_gene: TRBD2; abundance: .; j_gene: TRBJ2-7; CDR3nt: TGTGCCAGCAGTGAAGAGACTAGCGGGAACAACGAGCAGTACTTC; CDR3aa: CASSEETSGNNEQYF
v_gene: TRBV29-1; d_gene: TRBD2; abundance: .; j_gene: TRBJ2-1; CDR3nt: TGCAGCTTTGAGCCCCCTAGCGGGAATCTCAATGAGCAGTTCTTC; CDR3aa: CSFEPPSGNLNEQFF
v_gene: TRBV7-5; d_gene: .; abundance: .; j_gene: TRBJ2-3; CDR3nt: TGTGCCAGAAGCTTAGTTGTTTCAATCCTGGGCACAGATACGCAGTATTTT; CDR3aa: CARSLVVSILGTDTQYF
v_gene: TRBV19; d_gene: .; abundance: .; j_gene: TRBJ1-4; CDR3nt: TGTGCCATTAGGGGTGCAACTAATGAAAAACTGTTTTTT; CDR3aa: CAIRGATNEKLFF
v_gene: TRBV7-2; d_gene: .; abundance: .; j_gene: TRBJ2-1; CDR3nt: TGTGCCAGCAGCTTATTGTCTAGCGTAACAAATGAGCAGTTCTTC; CDR3aa: CASSLLSSVTNEQFF
v_gene: TRBV5-1; d_gene: .; abundance: .; j_gene: TRBJ2-2; CDR3nt: TGCGCCAGCAGCTTGTTACTAGCAGGGAACACCGGGGAGCTGTTTTTT; CDR3aa: CASSLLLAGNTGELFF
v_gene: TRBV19; d_gene: TRBD2; abundance: .; j_gene: TRBJ2-5; CDR3nt: TGTGCCAGTAGTAAAAGCGGGGGACAAGAGACCCAGTACTTC; CDR3aa: CASSKSGGQETQYF
v_gene: TRBV20-1; d_gene: .; abundance: .; j_gene: TRBJ2-7; CDR3nt: TGCAGTGTTGACCGTTTGCTGGAGCAGTACTTC; CDR3aa: CSVDRLLEQYF
v_gene: TRBV5-1; d_gene: TRBD2; abundance: .; j_gene: TRBJ2-3; CDR3nt: TGCGCCAGCAGCTTGGCTCTTAGCGGGAGTACAGATACGCAGTATTTT; CDR3aa: CASSLALSGSTDTQYF
v_gene: TRBV6-5; d_gene: TRBD1; abundance: .; j_gene: TRBJ2-3; CDR3nt: TGTGCCAGCAGTCCCGAGGACAGGGACACAGATACGCAGTATTTT; CDR3aa: CASSPEDRDTDTQYF
v_gene: TRBV30; d_gene: .; abundance: .; j_gene: TRBJ1-3; CDR3nt: TGTGCCTGGACGCTCCAACGGGGAAACACCATATATTTT; CDR3aa: CAWTLQRGNTIYF
v_gene: TRBV5-4; d_gene: TRBD1; abundance: .; j_gene: TRBJ1-2; CDR3nt: TGTGCCAGCAGCGATCAACAGGGGGCGGTATATGGCTACACCTTC; CDR3aa: CASSDQQGAVYGYTF
v_gene: TRBV9; d_gene: TRBD1; abundance: .; j_gene: TRBJ2-1; CDR3nt: TGTGCCAGCAGCGTAGCTACAGGGGGCTTTAATGAGCAGTTCTTC; CDR3aa: CASSVATGGFNEQFF
v_gene: TRBV27; d_gene: .; abundance: .; j_gene: TRBJ2-5; CDR3nt: TGTGCCAGCAGTTTATCGTCCCGATACCCACAAGAGACCCAGTACTTC; CDR3aa: CASSLSSRYPQETQYF
v_gene: TRBV4-1; d_gene: TRBD2; abundance: few; j_gene: TRBJ2-7; CDR3nt: TGCGCCAGCAGCCGTAACCTAGCGGAGTTTTACGAGCAGTACTTC; CDR3aa: CASSRNLAEFYEQYF
v_gene: TRBV6-5; d_gene: .; abundance: .; j_gene: TRBJ2-1; CDR3nt: TGTGCCAGCAGTTACTCGCGAACGGCAAATGAGCAGTTCTTC; CDR3aa: CASSYSRTANEQFF
v_gene: TRBV11-3; d_gene: TRBD2; abundance: .; j_gene: TRBJ2-5; CDR3nt: TGTGCCAGCAGCCCCGGGACTAGCGGGGTGGAGGCCCAGTACTTC; CDR3aa: CASSPGTSGVEAQYF
v_gene: TRBV6-6; d_gene: TRBD1; abundance: .; j_gene: TRBJ1-5; CDR3nt: TGTGCCAGCAGTAGCGCCGGGACAGGAGACAATCAGCCCCAGCATTTT; CDR3aa: CASSSAGTGDNQPQHF
v_gene: TRBV27; d_gene: .; abundance: .; j_gene: TRBJ2-3; CDR3nt: TGTGCCAGCAGTTTATGGACGGGCACAGATACGCAGTATTTT; CDR3aa: CASSLWTGTDTQYF
v_gene: TRBV19; d_gene: TRBD1; abundance: .; j_gene: TRBJ2-7; CDR3nt: TGTGCCAGTAGTATAGATCTCCAGGGGGCTCGCTACGAGCAGTACTTC; CDR3aa: CASSIDLQGARYEQYF
v_gene: TRBV7-9; d_gene: .; abundance: once; j_gene: TRBJ2-2; CDR3nt: TGTGCCAGCAGCTTAGGAACGGCCGGGGAGCTGTTTTTT; CDR3aa: CASSLGTAGELFF